These 8 T cell receptor beta chains originate from one sample sequenced in a study of beta chain features in type 1 diabetes. These receptors have no identified antigens. Findings and caveats of the study: Type 1 diabetes patients had TCRB CDR3s that were shorter (moderately but significantly so) in all four CD4+ subsets.

As every portion of the isolated RNA was reverse transcribed, the sequencing read expressed TCRB transcripts. The assay was immunoSEQ multiplex PCR, and TCRdb's table has in-frame clones only and misses some. The sample holds 300,000 to 400,000 clones; approximately 12% are singletons and the top ten take roughly 0.015%. The sample comprised naive CD4+ T cells from blood. The receptors were gathered from a woman aged 18-29 years with type 1 diabetes.

The chain couples TRBV7-3 to TRBJ1-1, with D perhaps matching TRBD1 (6 bases). CDR1 is SGHTA and CDR2 is FQGTGA in the germline V gene. Trimming pared 2 bases from V and 7 bases from J, leaving 11 bases between. There are 13 residues in the CDR3. CDR3 residues: CASSLDGTNEAFF. The CDR3 DNA is TGTGCCAGCAGCTTAGATGGGACAAATGAAGCTTTCTTT.

This clone was seen a handful of times. The chain uses TRBV29-1 and TRBJ1-1, with D possibly matching TRBD1 (5 bases). Per the germline V gene, CDR1 is SQVTM and CDR2 is ANQGSEA. Trimming removed 4 bases at V and 0 bases at J, with 9 bases between. The CDR3 contains 13 residues. CDR3 nucleotide sequence: TGCAGCGTTGGACAGAATATGAACACTGAAGCTTTCTTT. This codes for CSVGQNMNTEAFF.

This clone was seen only a few times. The V and J genes are TRBV2 and TRBJ2-7, with 14 bases fitting TRBD2. This CDR3 comprises 15 residues. From germline, CDR1 is SNHLY and CDR2 FYNNEI. With V trimmed by 6 bases and J by 4 bases, 5 bases remained unmatched. The CDR3 loop reads CASRRLAGGWYEQYV. DNA of the CDR3: TGTGCCAGCAGGAGACTAGCGGGAGGGTGGTACGAGCAGTACGTC.

This clone was found a few times. The gene calls are TRBV15 and TRBJ2-7, with a tentative D call TRBD2 (6 bases). V was shortened by 1 base and J by 2 bases, with 15 bases between the two germline ends. Per the germline V gene, CDR1 is LNHNV and CDR2 is YYDKDF (reference sequence). This CDR3 region has 16 residues. In DNA form, the CDR3 reads TGTGCCACCAGCAGAGGTGAGGCGGGACGCACCTACGAGCAGTACGTC. It translates to CATSRGEAGRTYEQYV.

The chain recombines TRBV10-3 with TRBJ2-1, with D possibly being TRBD1 (6 bases). From germline, CDR1 is ENHRY and CDR2 SYGVKD. V shed 2 bases and J shed 8 bases, with 13 bases lying between them. The CDR3 loop spans 14 amino acids. CDR3 amino acids: CAISERLGADEQFF. In DNA, the CDR3 is TGTGCCATCAGTGAGAGGTTGGGGGCTGATGAGCAGTTCTTC.

This clone was found a few times. The chain recombines TRBV9 with TRBJ1-1, with TRBD1 matching 7 bases. CDR1 and CDR2 from the germline V gene are SGDLS and YYNGEE. CDR3 length equals 14 residues. The V gene end was trimmed by 2 bases and the J gene end by 7 bases; junction bases not matched to a gene: 8. The CDR3 nucleotides read TGTGCCAGCAGCGTTCAGACAGGGACCGTTGAAGCTTTCTTT. Its protein product is CASSVQTGTVEAFF.

This clone was observed a handful of times. The rearrangement uses TRBV4-3 and TRBJ1-5; D is possibly TRBD1 (6 bases). Between the trimmed V and J ends, which lost 0 bases and 6 bases, there was a span of 12 bases. This CDR3 has 15 residues. Germline V gene sequence: CDR1 LGHNA, CDR2 YSLEER. The CDR3 DNA sequence: TGCGCCAGCAGCCAAGAGGCAGGGGTCGGTCAGCCCCAGCATTTT. Its translation: CASSQEAGVGQPQHF.

This chain joins TRBV6-5 and TRBJ1-2, with D tentatively TRBD1 (6 bases). This CDR3 region has 15 residues. The V end was cut by 6 bases, the J end by 4 bases, with 18 bases between. Germline CDR1 MNHEY, CDR2 SVGAGI. The CDR3 nucleotides read TGTGCCAGCAGCCCACAGGGCGCCGTCCCCTATGGCTACACCTTC. It codes for CASSPQGAVPYGYTF.